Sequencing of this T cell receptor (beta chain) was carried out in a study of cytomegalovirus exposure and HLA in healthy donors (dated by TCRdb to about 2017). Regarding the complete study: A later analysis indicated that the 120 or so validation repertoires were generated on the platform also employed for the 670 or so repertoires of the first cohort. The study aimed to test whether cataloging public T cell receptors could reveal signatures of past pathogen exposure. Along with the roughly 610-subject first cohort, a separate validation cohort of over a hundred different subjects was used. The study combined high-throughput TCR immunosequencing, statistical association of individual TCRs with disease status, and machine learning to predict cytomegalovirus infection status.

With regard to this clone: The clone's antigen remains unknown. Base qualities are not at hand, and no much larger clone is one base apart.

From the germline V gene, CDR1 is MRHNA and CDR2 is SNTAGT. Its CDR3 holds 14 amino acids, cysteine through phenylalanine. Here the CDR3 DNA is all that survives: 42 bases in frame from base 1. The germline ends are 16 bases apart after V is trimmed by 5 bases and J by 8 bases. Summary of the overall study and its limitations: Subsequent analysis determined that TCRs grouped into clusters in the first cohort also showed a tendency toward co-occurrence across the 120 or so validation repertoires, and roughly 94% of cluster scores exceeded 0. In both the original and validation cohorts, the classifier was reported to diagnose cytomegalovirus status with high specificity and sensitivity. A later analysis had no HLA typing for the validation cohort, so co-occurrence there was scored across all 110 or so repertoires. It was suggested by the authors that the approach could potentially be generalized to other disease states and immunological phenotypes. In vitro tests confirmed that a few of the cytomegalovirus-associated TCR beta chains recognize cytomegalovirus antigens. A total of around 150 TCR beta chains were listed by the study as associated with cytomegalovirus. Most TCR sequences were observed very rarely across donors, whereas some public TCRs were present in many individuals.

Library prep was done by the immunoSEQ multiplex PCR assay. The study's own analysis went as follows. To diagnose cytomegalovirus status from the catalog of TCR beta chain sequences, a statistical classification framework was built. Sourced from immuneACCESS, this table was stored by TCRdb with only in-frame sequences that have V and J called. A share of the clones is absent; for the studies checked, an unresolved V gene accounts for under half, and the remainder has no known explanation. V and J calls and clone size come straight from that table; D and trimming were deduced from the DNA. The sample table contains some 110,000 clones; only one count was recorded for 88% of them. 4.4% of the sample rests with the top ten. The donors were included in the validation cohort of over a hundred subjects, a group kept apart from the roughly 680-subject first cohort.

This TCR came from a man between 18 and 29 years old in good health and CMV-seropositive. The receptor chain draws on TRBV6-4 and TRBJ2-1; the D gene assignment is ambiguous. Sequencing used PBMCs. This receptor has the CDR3 CASSLFAWSDEQFF. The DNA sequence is TGTGCCAGCAGTTTATTCGCCTGGTCGGATGAGCAGTTCTTC.